The 18 T cell receptor beta chains reported below all come from one sample, sequenced in a study of PD-L1 blockade in urothelial cancer. Some clones are missing from TCRdb's copy, which holds only in-frame ones; the method was immunoSEQ multiplex PCR. This table holds more than 95,000 clones, more than 70% found once. Indicated time point: peripheral blood 6 weeks after treatment start. The sample in question was PBMCs, obtained around atezolizumab (anti-PD-L1) treatment. The receptors were sampled from a middle-aged man with urothelial cancer.

This clone was recorded many times. V and J are TRBV4-2 and TRBJ2-6, with a tentative D call TRBD1 (6 bases). Trimming left V 3 bases short and J 1 base short, with 19 bases between. Germline V gene lookup returns CDR1 LGHNA and CDR2 YNFKEQ. CDR3 length: 19 amino acids. The CDR3 here is CASSQNPGQRGSGANVLTF. The CDR3 DNA follows: TGTGCCAGCAGCCAGAACCCGGGACAAAGAGGATCTGGGGCCAACGTCCTGACTTTC.

The V call is TRBV5-1, the J call TRBJ2-1; 11 bases map to TRBD2. This CDR3 has 16 residues. The trim removed 0 bases at V and 4 bases at J, leaving 3 bases unmatched. Germline V gene sequence: CDR1 SGHRS, CDR2 YFSETQ. The DNA for the CDR3 is TGCGCCAGCAGCTTGGTTGGGACTAGCGGATACAATGAGCAGTTCTTC. Protein: CASSLVGTSGYNEQFF.

The CDR3 DNA reads TGTGCCAGCAGCCGAAAGGCTAGCGCCCACGAGCAGTACTTC. Protein product: CASSRKASAHEQYF. The chain uses TRBV25-1 and TRBJ2-7; D may be TRBD2 (6 bases). The CDR3 extends over 14 amino acids. V lost 6 bases to trimming and J lost 5 bases, with 17 bases between them. The germline gives CDR1 MGHDK, CDR2 SYGVNS.

Only one count was recorded for this clone. The V call is TRBV9, the J call TRBJ2-1; 8 bases line up with TRBD2. Germline V CDR1 and CDR2: SGDLS, YYNGEE. J gave up 8 bases and V 1 base, and 5 bases lay outside the gene matches. This CDR3 is 14 amino acids long. The CDR3 is CASSVSGSNHEQFF. The CDR3 coding sequence is TGTGCCAGCAGCGTAAGCGGGAGTAATCATGAGCAGTTCTTC.

The CDR3 loop is CASSPHPRGSGNTIYF. The CDR3 coding sequence is TGTGCCAGCAGTCCCCATCCCAGGGGCTCTGGAAACACCATATATTTT. V usage is TRBV27 and J usage is TRBJ1-3, with D possibly matching TRBD1 (6 bases). Trimming removed 5 bases at V and 0 bases at J, with 14 bases between. The CDR3 has 16 residues. Germline values: CDR1 MNHEY, CDR2 SMNVEV (reference sequence).

This clone occurred once. The chain recombines TRBV2 with TRBJ1-5; 8 nucleotides agree with TRBD1. The CDR3 runs to 15 residues. With V trimmed by 4 bases and J by 6 bases, 8 bases remained unmatched. Germline V gene data show CDR1 as SNHLY and CDR2 as FYNNEI. This CDR3 reads CASSGVGQGGQPQHF. CDR3 bases: TGTGCCAGCAGTGGGGTTGGACAGGGAGGTCAGCCCCAGCATTTT. The full variable domain, rest sourced from reference TRBV2 and TRBJ1-5, is EPEVTQTPSHQVTQMGQEVILRCVPISNHLYFYWYRQILGQKVEFLVSFYNNEISEKSEIFDDQFSVERPDGSNFTLKIRSTKLEDSAMYFCASSGVGQGGQPQHFGDGTRLSIL.

The chain combines TRBV28 with TRBJ2-6, with TRBD1 as a possible D gene (5 bases). This CDR3 is 14 amino acids long. CDR1 and CDR2 from the germline V gene are MDHEN and SYDVKM. V was trimmed by 6 bases and J by 2 bases, leaving 8 bases between them. This chain's CDR3 is CASSIRAGANVLTF. CDR3 sequence (DNA): TGTGCCAGCAGCATCAGGGCTGGGGCCAACGTCCTGACTTTC.

Many counts were recorded for this clone. CDR3 residues: CASSPRRAKVDIQYF. The DNA of the CDR3 is TGTGCCAGCTCACCAAGGCGGGCGAAGGTGGACATTCAGTACTTC. V and J are TRBV18 and TRBJ2-4; D might be TRBD2 (5 bases). The ends were cut back, 2 bases at V and 8 bases at J, with 16 bases in the middle. The CDR3 totals 15 residues. Germline CDR1 and CDR2: KGHSH and LQKENI.

The chain joins TRBV2 to TRBJ2-1; 11 bases fit TRBD2. J lost 0 bases, V lost 10 bases, and 11 bases had no gene match. The CDR3 sequence is 17 residues long. Germline assignment: CDR1 SNHLY and CDR2 FYNNEI. The CDR3 nucleotides read TGTGCCACCGGGGGTCTAGCGGGAGGTGACTCCTACAATGAGCAGTTCTTC. This sequence encodes CATGGLAGGDSYNEQFF.

This clone was picked up one time. This chain uses TRBV7-2 with TRBJ2-2, with TRBD2 matching 7 bases. With V trimmed by 1 base and J by 7 bases, 9 bases remained unmatched. Germline CDR1 SGHTA, CDR2 FQGNSA. The CDR3 is 16 amino acids. CDR3 loop: CASSLVRREMGGELFF. In DNA, the CDR3 is TGTGCCAGCAGCTTAGTGCGGCGGGAGATGGGCGGGGAGCTGTTTTTT. Complete variable domain (other parts from reference TRBV7-2 and TRBJ2-2): GAGVSQSPSNKVTEKGKDVELRCDPISGHTALYWYRQSLGQGLEFLIYFQGNSAPDKSGLPSDRFSAERTGGSVSTLTIQRTQQEDSAVYLCASSLVRREMGGELFFGEGSRLTVL.

This chain uses TRBV28 with TRBJ2-7, with 7 bases matching TRBD2. Germline V CDR1 and CDR2: MDHEN, SYDVKM. V lost 0 bases, J lost 2 bases, and 10 bases stayed unmatched. The CDR3 extends over 17 amino acids. Here the CDR3 reads CASSLWSSGVTTYEQYF. CDR3 coding DNA: TGTGCCAGCAGTTTATGGTCTAGCGGAGTCACTACCTACGAGCAGTACTTC.

The chain has TRBV7-2 and TRBJ1-2, with a possible D match to TRBD1 (6 bases). The CDR3 runs 16 residues. With 5 bases removed from V and 1 base from J, the gap between germline ends came to 17 bases. CDR1 and CDR2 from the germline V gene are SGHTA and FQGNSA. The CDR3 DNA is TGTGCCAGCAGCAATACAGGGAGGGGGGTTAACTATGGCTACACCTTC. Encoded protein: CASSNTGRGVNYGYTF.

This chain's CDR3 is CASSGTSGSDTQYF. The DNA of the CDR3 is TGTGCCAGCAGCGGGACTAGCGGGAGTGATACGCAGTATTTT. The V and J genes are TRBV9 and TRBJ2-3; 13 nucleotides agree with TRBD2. Germline V gene sequence: CDR1 SGDLS, CDR2 YYNGEE. The CDR3 covers 14 residues. V shed 3 bases, J shed 6 bases, and the junction held 1 base outside the gene matches. The full variable domain, in which reference TRBV9 and TRBJ2-3 provide the parts outside the CDR3, is DSGVTQTPKHLITATGQRVTLRCSPRSGDLSVYWYQQSLDQGLQFLIQYYNGEERAKGNILERFSAQQFPDLHSELNLSSLELGDSALYFCASSGTSGSDTQYFGPGTRLTVL.

The genes are TRBV29-1 and TRBJ2-7; 10 nucleotides match TRBD1. CDR1 is SQVTM, CDR2 ANQGSEA, per germline. The CDR3 is made up of 13 amino acids. Unmatched junction bases numbered 12, after V lost 6 bases and J lost 10 bases. The CDR3 nucleotides read TGCAGCGTAGACAGGGGGCTAGCAGGAGCCCAGTACTTC. Its protein is CSVDRGLAGAQYF.

The chain employs TRBV10-2 and TRBJ2-1; a possible D gene is TRBD1 (8 bases). The V and J ends lost 4 bases and 8 bases respectively, with 15 bases between them. Germline CDR1 and CDR2: WSHSY and SAAADI. There are 14 residues in the CDR3. This CDR3 reads CASSGTGRVYEQFF. The DNA for the CDR3 is TGCGCCAGCAGTGGGACAGGGAGGGTCTATGAGCAGTTCTTC.

The table lists this clone with a count of one. This chain uses TRBV28 with TRBJ1-1; weak D call: TRBD1 (5 bases). V lost 7 bases to trimming and J lost 12 bases, with 21 bases between them. The length of the CDR3 is 13 residues. The germline V gene encodes CDR1 MDHEN and CDR2 SYDVKM. The CDR3 DNA follows: TGTGCCAGCACTAAACTAGGGACTTCTGGGTCTTTCTTT. Translated, it gives CASTKLGTSGSFF.

In its sample, this clone was seen once. J is TRBJ2-7 and V is TRBV28; a weak D match, TRBD2 (7 bases). The CDR3 spans 15 residues. Trimming cost V 5 bases and J 0 bases, with 14 bases left between them. Germline loops: CDR1 MDHEN, CDR2 SYDVKM. The CDR3 DNA is TGTGCCAGCAGTCCGGGGGGCCACAGCTCCTACGAGCAGTACTTC. Protein product: CASSPGGHSSYEQYF.

The chain links TRBV9 to TRBJ1-4; 8 bases fit TRBD1. This CDR3 contains 15 residues. Germline values: CDR1 SGDLS, CDR2 YYNGEE. Trimming at V came to 0 bases and at J to 7 bases, leaving 5 bases not matched to a gene. As DNA, the CDR3 is TGTGCCAGCAGCGTAGGAGGACAGGGTTTTGAAAAACTGTTTTTT. This codes for CASSVGGQGFEKLFF.